Below, 10 T cell receptor beta chains from the same sample are listed, as sequenced in a study of T cell responses to AZD1222 COVID-19 vaccine. Using immunoSEQ multiplex PCR, the repertoire was profiled, and TCRdb retains in-frame clones only, with some absent. The table lists 150,000 to 190,000 clones, 90% of them singletons. Sequences were derived from peripheral blood, sampled 28 days after the second AZD1222 dose. These receptors all stem from an adult who received the AZD1222 COVID-19 vaccine.

This clone was detected only once. This chain links TRBV19 with TRBJ2-3, with TRBD2 identical over 7 bases. The V and J ends lost 4 bases and 2 bases, in that order; junction bases with no gene match: 6. The CDR3 totals 15 residues. Germline V gene sequence: CDR1 LNHDA, CDR2 SQIVND (reference sequence). DNA of the CDR3: TGTGCCAGTAGTAGGTCTAGCGGCCCCACAGATACGCAGTATTTT. This translates into CASSRSSGPTDTQYF.

The chain carries TRBV2 and TRBJ1-2; D is possibly TRBD1 (5 bases). Germline loops: CDR1 SNHLY, CDR2 FYNNEI. The CDR3 has 15 amino acids. Trimming stripped 8 bases from V and 4 bases from J, with 20 bases between. CDR3 nucleotides: TGTGCCAGCCGGGTCTGGGGGTCCGACCTCTATGGCTACACCTTC. As protein: CASRVWGSDLYGYTF.

The chain couples TRBV6-5 to TRBJ2-3; weak D call: TRBD1 (7 bases). CDR1 is MNHEY, CDR2 SVGAGI, per germline. The CDR3 totals 15 residues. The V gene lost 2 bases and the J gene lost 3 bases, with 12 bases spanning the gap. The CDR3, as DNA: TGTGCCAGCAGTTACACGCAGGGGGGAACAGATACGCAGTATTTT. This translates into CASSYTQGGTDTQYF.

The chain uses TRBV24-1 and TRBJ1-2, with 8 bases that match TRBD1. V lost 4 bases to trimming and J lost 3 bases; unmatched junction nucleotides: 6. The CDR3 is made up of 15 amino acids. CDR1 is KGHDR and CDR2 is SFDVKD in the germline V gene. The CDR3 region has the DNA TGTGCCACCAGTGACAGGACAGGGAGGGACTATGGCTACACCTTC. Translated: CATSDRTGRDYGYTF.

The V and J genes are TRBV18 and TRBJ1-2, with 7 bases matching TRBD1. The length of the CDR3 is 14 residues. Germline CDR1 and CDR2: KGHSH and LQKENI. J lost 1 base, V lost 3 bases, and 2 bases had no gene match. CDR3 DNA: TGTGCCAGCTCACCCTGGGACAGTAACTATGGCTACACCTTC. Translated, it gives CASSPWDSNYGYTF. The full variable domain, rest sourced from reference TRBV18 and TRBJ1-2, is NAGVMQNPRHLVRRRGQEARLRCSPMKGHSHVYWYRQLPEEGLKFMVYLQKENIIDESGMPKERFSAEFPKEGPSILRIQQVVRGDSAAYFCASSPWDSNYGYTFGSGTRLTVV.

This clone was picked up one time. CDR3 sequence: CASSSRTERGAEQYF. The DNA of the CDR3 is TGTGCCAGCAGCTCGCGGACGGAAAGGGGCGCCGAGCAGTACTTC. V is TRBV7-9 and J is TRBJ2-7; tentative D call: TRBD1 (5 bases). Germline values: CDR1 SEHNR, CDR2 FQNEAQ (reference sequence). The CDR3 is 15 amino acids. Trimming removed 4 bases from V and 6 bases from J, with 19 bases in between. The whole variable domain, remainder taken from reference TRBV7-9 and TRBJ2-7, is DTGVSQNPRHKITKRGQNVTFRCDPISEHNRLYWYRQTLGQGPEFLTYFQNEAQLEKSRLLSDRFSAERPKGSFSTLEIQRTEQGDSAMYLCASSSRTERGAEQYFGPGTRLTVT.

The rearrangement joins TRBV5-1 to TRBJ1-4, with no clear D. Trimming cost V 4 bases and J 3 bases, with 10 bases left between them. This CDR3 is built from 14 residues. Germline V gives CDR1 SGHRS, CDR2 YFSETQ. The CDR3 region has the DNA TGCGCCAGCAGCCCTCCGTCGGCTAATGAAAAACTGTTTTTT. It encodes CASSPPSANEKLFF.

This clone has more than one count but fewer than ten. The CDR3 loop reads CASSKGLGLAGTYEQYF. Here the CDR3 DNA reads TGTGCCAGTAGTAAGGGCCTCGGACTAGCGGGGACCTACGAGCAGTACTTC. This chain links TRBV19 with TRBJ2-7; TRBD2 matches at 12 bases. This CDR3 region has 17 residues. J was trimmed by 2 bases and V by 4 bases; bases with no gene match: 9. Germline CDR1 and CDR2: LNHDA and SQIVND (reference sequence).

The chain carries TRBV7-2 and TRBJ1-6, with D unresolved. The V gene's germline CDR1 is SGHTA and CDR2 FQGNSA. The CDR3 consists of 18 residues. Trimming shortened V by 3 bases and J by 0 bases, and 15 bases separated the two germline ends. The CDR3, as DNA: TGTGCCAGCAGCTTCAGAGTGAACCTAAGCTCCTATAATTCACCCCTCCACTTT. It is translated as CASSFRVNLSSYNSPLHF.

A few counts support this clone. This sequence joins TRBV28 and TRBJ1-5; possible D gene TRBD1, 6 bases. This CDR3 region has 13 residues. V lost 8 bases and J lost 2, with 10 bases in between. Looked up from germline, CDR1 is MDHEN and CDR2 is SYDVKM. CDR3: CASQNRGNQPQHF. DNA for the CDR3: TGTGCCAGCCAAAACAGGGGCAATCAGCCCCAGCATTTT.